The source of this T cell receptor (beta chain) is a study of identical twins listed by TCRdb under 2016. As for the study more broadly: To test whether fetal clonotypes persist, this study deep-sequenced TCR alpha and beta repertoires from monozygotic twins, from unrelated adults of various ages, and from cord blood. To rule out contamination, replicate twin experiments were performed at different times with different library preparation protocols. Study-wide conclusions, independent of this receptor: Abundant cord blood beta clonotypes carried fewer insertions; young adult naive repertoires showed a weaker similar trend, while memory repertoires showed none. A weaker excess of twin sharing was found in beta out-of-frame sequences because the signal-to-noise ratio was lowered by fewer shared sequences. Invariant T cells such as MAIT and iNKT could partly confound zero-insertion analyses, though diverse VJ usage argued against this for most clonotypes. Out-of-frame TCR alpha sharing in monozygotic twins was systematically underestimated by recombination models, whereas sharing between unrelated individuals was in agreement with the recombination models. Out-of-frame TCR alpha sequences shared between twins showed an excess of low generation-probability sequences compared with coincidental sharing between unrelated individuals. Because the same donors could not be followed over many years, the conclusions relied on cross-sectional statistical analysis.

Via the germline V gene (reference sequence), CDR1 is DFQATT and CDR2 SNEGSKA. The CDR3 runs 12 amino acids, cysteine and valine included. Just the 36-base CDR3 DNA is kept, in frame starting at base 1. V drops 1 base and J drops 3 bases, leaving 7 bases in between. All donors were healthy Caucasians. Using Miltenyi CD45RO+ enrichment and human naive T-cell isolation kits, memory (CD45RO+) and naive T cells were isolated from PBMC. The library relied on 5' RACE. TCRdb names Illumina HiSeq 2000 as the instrument used. A universal primer binding site was introduced by template switching, and a unique molecular identifier was present in the final cDNA, enabling accurate counting of TCR cDNA molecules. First-strand cDNA for TCR alpha and beta chains was synthesized from specific primers in the conserved constant-segment region. Each cDNA library was double barcoded, with a SMART-Mk sample barcode plus Illumina barcodes, to control for contamination. TruSeq adapter sequences, together with Illumina sample barcodes, were added in two successive PCR steps. TCR alpha and beta cDNA libraries were sequenced on the Illumina HiSeq platform with custom primers. The authors' pipeline ran thus. Unique molecular identifiers were extracted from raw reads with MiGEC, and CDR3 positions were determined with MiXCR. Recombination models were inferred per individual with the repgenHMM and IGoR tools using an EM algorithm. The analysis of shared clonotypes was done with the tcR package in R, with sharing normalized by the product of cloneset sizes. Out-of-frame nonproductive sequences were analyzed to study raw recombination free of thymic and clonal selection effects. TCRdb cleaned the public reads at Q25 with fastp, built clones with MiXCR and kept in-frame beta chains. Each CDR3 protein gets just one entry, which takes the most common genes and DNA from the rows behind it. It is TCRdb's table, rather than the study itself, that gives the V and J calls and clone size. This sample lists about 150,000 distinct CDR3 sequences; approximately 3.5% were detected once. In total, the top ten clones hold around 8% of the sample.

This clonotype occurred many times. Its binding antigen is unknown. Per-base quality was not reported, and no clone a single base away is much larger than it. This chain joins TRBV20-1 to TRBJ2-7; a weak D assignment points to TRBD2 (6 bases agree). The sequence was obtained from a young man in good health. Source material: memory T cells sorted from blood. The cell subset or site label on this specimen signifies: CD45RO+ enriched T cells. The nucleotide sequence reads TGCAGTGCTAGAGGGGGGGACTACGAGCAGTACGTC. This codes for CSARGGDYEQYV.